This T cell receptor beta chain stems from a study of T-cell reconstitution after alpha-beta-depleted transplantation in children. General observations from the study: Newly produced T cells mostly provided counts and TCRbeta diversity after one year, as hyperexpanded clones declined.

Per germline, CDR1 SGHRS and CDR2 YFSETQ. The length of the CDR3 is 14 residues. V dropped 0 bases and J dropped 3 bases, with 10 bases sitting between them. Unique molecular identifiers were used to barcode this TCRbeta library. From the PCR reads, TCRdb called clonotypes with MiXCR, one entry per CDR3 protein. The repertoire consists of 300,000 to 400,000 distinct CDR3 sequences, with 15% to 20% occurring once and the leading ten covering around 41%. This clonotype was seen a few times. The antigen remains unidentified. This sequence was found in a male patient aged 2-9 years who had a stem cell transplant for acute lymphoblastic leukemia, so the T cells may come from the graft donor. The sequencing here drew on PBMCs, mostly from graft donor cells, taken 360 days after TCRalphabeta/CD19-depleted stem cell transplant. The genes are TRBV5-1 and TRBJ2-7; D call uncertain. In nucleotides, the CDR3 is TGCGCCAGCAGCTTGGCCCTTGCCAGCTACGAGCAGTACTTC. Its protein product is CASSLALASYEQYF.